These 6 T cell receptor beta chains were sequenced from one sample in a study of blood T cell repertoires in COVID-19. The assay was immunoSEQ multiplex PCR, and TCRdb's table has in-frame clones only and misses some. The sample gives fewer than 250,000 clones, nearly 90% of which show up once; around 16% is in the top ten. Sample: PBMCs or T cells enriched from blood (not recorded which). The receptors originated from a man aged 25 to 45 who had been exposed to COVID-19.

The chain links TRBV12-5 to TRBJ1-1; TRBD1 matches 12 bases. This CDR3 is built from 17 residues. The V gene's germline CDR1 is LGHNT and CDR2 FRNRAP. J was trimmed by 6 bases and V by 0 bases; bases with no gene match: 8. CDR3 in amino acids: CASGLVSWDRGQAEAFF. In DNA form, the CDR3 reads TGTGCTAGTGGTTTGGTAAGTTGGGACAGGGGGCAAGCTGAAGCTTTCTTT.

This clone was detected a few times. The chain joins TRBV6-5 to TRBJ2-2; D call uncertain. V was shortened by 0 bases and J by 3 bases, with 5 bases between the two germline ends. The CDR3 is 14 residues long. Germline lookup yields CDR1 MNHEY and CDR2 SVGAGI. The CDR3 nucleotides are TGTGCCAGCAGTTACTCGCCGGACACCGGGGAGCTGTTTTTT. Its translation is CASSYSPDTGELFF.

The rearrangement uses TRBV7-9 and TRBJ2-1; D is uncertain. The CDR3 spans 13 residues. Trimming left V 7 bases short and J 2 bases short, with 9 bases between. Germline V CDR1 and CDR2: SEHNR, FQNEAQ (reference sequence). The CDR3 coding sequence is TGTGCCAGCACCCTTAGTACCTACAATGAGCAGTTCTTC. Its protein product is CASTLSTYNEQFF. The entire variable domain, with the rest obtained from reference TRBV7-9 and TRBJ2-1, is as follows: DTGVSQNPRHKITKRGQNVTFRCDPISEHNRLYWYRQTLGQGPEFLTYFQNEAQLEKSRLLSDRFSAERPKGSFSTLEIQRTEQGDSAMYLCASTLSTYNEQFFGPGTRLTVL.

This CDR3 is CASSSVYRGHLYEQYF. In DNA, the CDR3 is TGTGCCAGCAGCTCAGTGTACAGGGGGCACCTCTACGAGCAGTACTTC. The V and J genes are TRBV5-6 and TRBJ2-7, with TRBD1 matching over 9 bases. The CDR3 has 16 residues. V gave up 3 bases and J gave up 3 bases; unmatched junction bases: 10. The germline gives CDR1 SGHDT, CDR2 YYEEEE.

The gene calls are TRBV4-1 and TRBJ1-4; TRBD1 might be the D (6 bases). Germline V gene sequence: CDR1 MGHRA, CDR2 YSYEKL. V lost 0 bases and J 6 bases, leaving 11 bases between the germline ends. There are 15 residues in the CDR3. In nucleotides, the CDR3 is TGCGCCAGCAGCCAAGATCGGGGGGCGGATGAAAAACTGTTTTTT. It translates to CASSQDRGADEKLFF.

The chain uses TRBV6-5 and TRBJ2-5; D possibly corresponds to TRBD2 (7 bases). Per the germline V gene, CDR1 is MNHEY and CDR2 is SVGAGI. V was pared by 6 bases and J by 3 bases, with 17 bases between. The CDR3 contains 15 residues. The CDR3 loop reads CASRGAGLAEETQYF. The DNA of the CDR3 is TGTGCCAGCAGGGGGGCAGGGCTAGCGGAAGAGACCCAGTACTTC.